A selection of T cell receptor beta chains follows, all from one sample in a study of CD8+CD57+ T cells in acquired aplastic anemia. TCRdb passed the reads through MiXCR, listing each CDR3 protein once. The sample has just over 150,000 distinct CDR3 sequences; roughly 50% are singletons. Material: sorted CD4+, CD8+, or CD8+CD57+ T cells (not recorded which) from PBMCs. The receptors originated from a human donor with aplastic anemia. Each CDR3 is given with its conserved first and last residue.

>TRBV7-9|TRBJ2-3
CASSSGRLDTQYF
>TRBV7-2|TRBJ1-6
CATADISNSPLHF
>TRBV15|TRBJ2-7
CATSTHPRGDEQYF
>TRBV12-3/TRBV12-4|TRBJ1-4
CASSYTEDEKLFF
>TRBV5-6|TRBJ2-3
CASRYGGDRANTDTQYF
>TRBV20-1|TRBJ2-7
CSAVRAYEQYF
>TRBV20-1|TRBJ1-5
CSADREGNQPQHF
>TRBV7-2|TRBJ1-6
CASSLAVDRVSPLHF
>TRBV7-9|TRBJ1-4
CASSGHRRVGEKLFF
>TRBV4-3|TRBJ2-3
CASSQAMDTQYF
>TRBV2|TRBJ1-3
CASKVDTIYF
>TRBV5-1|TRBJ2-7
CATSDFPGQNSYEQYF
>TRBV7-9|TRBJ2-5
CASSLTSGEFETQYF
>TRBV24-1|TRBJ1-5
CATSVQGVDQPQHF
>TRBV19|TRBJ1-4
CASSDLSVNEKLFF
>TRBV20-1|TRBJ2-1
CSADRGLVQFF
>TRBV7-9|TRBJ2-7
CASSFNSDEQYF
>TRBV11-3|TRBJ2-4
CASSLGTENIQYF
>TRBV6-2/TRBV6-3|TRBJ2-1
CASSSLSGSSYNEQFF
>TRBV13|TRBJ2-5
CASSLDRLETQYF
>TRBV4-1|TRBJ2-7
CASSPPPGQGADEQYF
>TRBV7-3|TRBJ2-4
CASSELAKNIQYF